These 27 T cell receptor beta chains originate from one sample sequenced in a study of vaccination effects on CD4 cells after COVID-19. Antigens for these TCRs are unknown. Generated by immunoSEQ multiplex PCR, the TCRdb table keeps only in-frame clones and is missing some. The sample records roughly 59,000 clones, 75% to 85% being singletons. CD4+ T cells specific for antigen were expanded with viral peptide pools by the ViraFEST assay before sequencing. CD4+ T cell isolation took place after 10 days of culture. Vaccine administered to participants consisted of two doses of either BNT162b2 or mRNA-1273. Source: CD4+ T cells from PBMCs cultured with HCoV-OC43 spike peptides, taken after COVID-19 vaccination. The subset here: HCoV-OC43 spike overlapping peptide pool stimulation. These receptors originate from a human donor who received a COVID-19 vaccine.

The chain recombines TRBV28 with TRBJ1-2; 7 bases align to TRBD1. Germline V CDR1 and CDR2: MDHEN, SYDVKM. The CDR3 is 16 residues long. The V and J ends lost 6 bases and 4 bases, in that order; junction bases with no gene match: 14. The CDR3: CASRPNGQASLYGYTF. Written as DNA, the CDR3 is TGTGCCAGCAGACCGAATGGACAGGCCTCCCTCTATGGCTACACCTTC.

The chain couples TRBV3-1 (or the pseudogene TRBV3-2) to TRBJ2-5; no definite D call. The CDR3 is 16 residues long. Germline V gene data show CDR1 as LGHDT and CDR2 as YNNKEL (reference sequence). Between the trimmed V and J ends, which lost 0 bases and 2 bases, there was a span of 13 bases. The CDR3 DNA sequence: TGTGCCAGCAGCCAAGATAGGCCTAGTGTACAAGAGACCCAGTACTTC. Translating gives CASSQDRPSVQETQYF.

The chain uses TRBV11-3 and TRBJ2-1; D may be TRBD1 or TRBD2 (6 bases each). The CDR3 is 15 residues long. Germline loops: CDR1 SGHNT, CDR2 YENEEA. Between the trimmed V and J ends, which lost 5 bases and 5 bases, there was a span of 16 bases. The CDR3 DNA is TGTGCCAGCAGCCCCAAAAGGGGGGTGGACAATGAGCAGTTCTTC. Translated: CASSPKRGVDNEQFF.

This chain uses TRBV19 with TRBJ2-1, with 8 bases aligning to TRBD2. The V gene end was trimmed by 0 bases and the J gene end by 3 bases; junction bases not matched to a gene: 1. The germline CDR1 and CDR2 sequences are LNHDA and SQIVND (reference sequence). The CDR3 totals 15 residues. The CDR3 sequence is CASSIDGGGYNEQFF. The CDR3 DNA follows: TGTGCCAGTAGTATAGACGGGGGGGGCTACAATGAGCAGTTCTTC.

This chain uses TRBV18 with TRBJ1-4; D remains ambiguous. Germline V lookup: CDR1 KGHSH, CDR2 LQKENI. The CDR3 covers 13 residues. Trimming left V 3 bases short and J 0 bases short, with 2 bases between. CDR3 loop: CASSPTTNEKLFF. For the CDR3, the DNA is TGTGCCAGCTCACCTACAACTAATGAAAAACTGTTTTTT.

The V gene is TRBV20-1, the J gene TRBJ2-6, with 7 bases that match TRBD1. V was clipped by 3 bases and J by 0 bases; unmatched bases: 5. CDR1 and CDR2 from the germline V gene are DFQATT and SNEGSKA (reference sequence). The CDR3 spans 16 residues. The CDR3 is CSASVGQSSGANVLTF. CDR3 coding DNA: TGCAGTGCTAGTGTGGGACAGAGCTCTGGGGCCAACGTCCTGACTTTC.

V is TRBV7-8 and J is TRBJ1-1; maybe TRBD1 (5 bases). Between the trimmed V and J ends, which lost 1 base and 1 base, there was a span of 10 bases. Per germline, CDR1 SGHVS and CDR2 FQNEAQ. The CDR3 has 15 residues. For the CDR3, the DNA is TGTGCCAGCAGCTTAGATGTGGGGACGAACACTGAAGCTTTCTTT. Protein: CASSLDVGTNTEAFF.

This rearrangement joins TRBV18 to TRBJ1-5; 9 positions agree with TRBD1. The CDR3 is 15 residues long. Trimming took 2 bases from V and 5 from J; bases not matched to a gene: 4. Germline CDR1 and CDR2: KGHSH and LQKENI. The CDR3 nucleotides are TGTGCCAGCTCACCAGACAGGGGGGCGGATCAGCCCCAGCATTTT. Translating it yields CASSPDRGADQPQHF. Combining the CDR3 with reference TRBV18 and TRBJ1-5 gives the whole variable domain NAGVMQNPRHLVRRRGQEARLRCSPMKGHSHVYWYRQLPEEGLKFMVYLQKENIIDESGMPKERFSAEFPKEGPSILRIQQVVRGDSAAYFCASSPDRGADQPQHFGDGTRLSIL.

This clone has just a few counts. The chain couples TRBV9 to TRBJ2-5; tentatively, D is TRBD1 or TRBD2 (6 bases each). In germline, CDR1 is SGDLS, CDR2 YYNGEE. V gave up 4 bases and J gave up 2 bases, with 12 bases separating them. The CDR3 runs to 14 residues. CDR3 sequence: CASSKGGKQETQYF. The CDR3 DNA follows: TGTGCCAGCAGCAAAGGGGGGAAACAAGAGACCCAGTACTTC.

Only a few counts were recorded for this clone. The chain is built from TRBV7-9 and TRBJ1-2; no definite D call. This CDR3 comprises 14 residues. Germline V gives CDR1 SEHNR, CDR2 FQNEAQ (reference sequence). Trimming left V 1 base short and J 7 bases short, with 13 bases between. The CDR3 here is CASSLDNPRGGYTF. CDR3 DNA sequence: TGTGCCAGCAGCTTAGACAACCCACGCGGTGGCTACACCTTC.

With regard to this clone: Because the CDR3's place on the DNA is in doubt, the DNA is left out and the CDR3 is given as listed by TCRdb. The chain joins TRBV14 to TRBJ1-3. In germline, CDR1 is SGHDN, CDR2 FVKESK. Counting both end residues, the CDR3 totals 16 amino acids. The CDR3 reads CASSQDLRAGGNTIYF.

This sequence joins TRBV10-3 and TRBJ1-1; the D gene is possibly TRBD1 (5 bases). Germline-derived CDR1 and CDR2 are ENHRY and SYGVKD. The CDR3 length is 18 residues. V lost 3 bases and J 2 bases, leaving 22 bases between the germline ends. CDR3 protein: CAISDSPGTRGGNTEAFF. CDR3 bases: TGTGCCATCAGTGACTCCCCCGGGACTCGGGGAGGTAACACTGAAGCTTTCTTT.

This chain connects TRBV4-3 to TRBJ1-4; D is uncertain. The CDR3 totals 14 residues. Germline V gene data show CDR1 as LGHNA and CDR2 as YSLEER. V was cut by 1 base and J by 8 bases, with 11 bases left in between. The CDR3 spells CASSQAAGGEKLFF. CDR3 nucleotide sequence: TGCGCCAGCAGCCAAGCCGCGGGAGGGGAAAAACTGTTTTTT.

This clone appeared once. J is TRBJ2-5 and V is TRBV7-2; 9 nucleotides match TRBD1. This CDR3 spans 15 amino acids. Germline CDR1 SGHTA, CDR2 FQGNSA. J gave up 4 bases and V 0 bases, and 3 bases lay outside the gene matches. CDR3 bases: TGTGCCAGCAGCTTAGCCTTGGACAGGGGAGAGACCCAGTACTTC. This gives the protein CASSLALDRGETQYF.

V is TRBV6-5 and J is TRBJ1-1; no reliable D call. The CDR3 consists of 14 residues. V dropped 2 bases and J dropped 1 base, with 8 bases sitting between them. Looked up from germline, CDR1 is MNHEY and CDR2 is SVGAGI. DNA of the CDR3: TGTGCCAGCAGTTACCTCCACAGGAACACTGAAGCTTTCTTT. It is translated as CASSYLHRNTEAFF.

The chain joins TRBV24-1 to TRBJ1-4, with 9 bases that match TRBD1. The CDR3 covers 17 residues. In germline, CDR1 is KGHDR, CDR2 SFDVKD. V lost 2 bases to trimming and J lost 10 bases; unmatched junction nucleotides: 13. Here the CDR3 DNA reads TGTGCCACCAGTGATTCCATCGAGACAGGGGGTCTGAGAAAACTGTTTTTT. Its translation: CATSDSIETGGLRKLFF.

This chain's CDR3 is CASSESGGTQYF. DNA of the CDR3: TGTGCCAGCAGTGAATCGGGGGGTACGCAGTATTTT. The J gene is TRBJ2-3, the V gene TRBV2; 7 nucleotides align to TRBD2. The V and J ends lost 2 bases and 8 bases, in that order; junction bases with no gene match: 1. This CDR3 spans 12 amino acids. The germline gives CDR1 SNHLY, CDR2 FYNNEI.

The V gene is TRBV19, the J gene TRBJ1-2, with D perhaps matching TRBD1 (6 bases). The germline CDR1 and CDR2 sequences are LNHDA and SQIVND (reference sequence). This CDR3 spans 15 amino acids. V was trimmed by 7 bases and J by 4 bases, leaving 19 bases between them. The CDR3 sequence: CASTTGQYLSYGYTF. DNA for the CDR3: TGTGCCAGTACCACCGGACAGTATTTAAGCTATGGCTACACCTTC.

This chain links TRBV5-1 with TRBJ2-4; D is unresolved. The germline V gene has CDR1 SGHRS and CDR2 YFSETQ. There are 17 residues in the CDR3. Trimming cost V 4 bases and J 0 bases, with 17 bases left between them. CDR3 in amino acids: CASSTDPTTLAKNIQYF. For the CDR3, the DNA is TGCGCCAGCAGCACCGATCCGACCACATTAGCCAAAAACATTCAGTACTTC.

Only a few counts were recorded for this clone. The chain combines TRBV24-1 with TRBJ2-1; 10 bases are a match to TRBD1. V shed 1 base and J 6 bases; nucleotides not matched to a gene: 5. CDR3 length: 16 amino acids. The germline V gene encodes CDR1 KGHDR and CDR2 SFDVKD. Here the CDR3 DNA reads TGTGCCACCAGTGATTTCGACCGGACAGGGGGCAATGAGCAGTTCTTC. Translating it yields CATSDFDRTGGNEQFF.

There are a few counts of this clone. J is TRBJ2-5 and V is TRBV15; TRBD1 aligns across 7 bases. CDR1 is LNHNV and CDR2 is YYDKDF in the germline V gene (reference sequence). The CDR3 runs 17 residues. The junction had 9 bases not matched to a gene; V was cut back by 0 bases and J by 2 bases. CDR3 in DNA: TGTGCCACCAGCAGAGATGTGACAGGGCCCCGGCAAGAGACCCAGTACTTC. It codes for CATSRDVTGPRQETQYF.

The V and J genes are TRBV4-3 and TRBJ2-1; D perhaps matches TRBD2 (7 bases). The germline V gene has CDR1 LGHNA and CDR2 YSLEER. This CDR3 has 16 residues. V was clipped by 0 bases and J by 2 bases, with 11 bases between them. The CDR3 is CASSQEGRGAYNEQFF. Written as DNA, the CDR3 is TGCGCCAGCAGCCAAGAAGGGAGGGGGGCCTACAATGAGCAGTTCTTC.

This chain links TRBV10-3 with TRBJ2-7; D may be TRBD1 or TRBD2 (5 bases each). In germline, CDR1 is ENHRY, CDR2 SYGVKD. V was cut by 0 bases and J by 2 bases, with 11 bases left in between. The CDR3 is 15 residues long. CDR3 in amino acids: CAISESGVRAYEQYV. The CDR3 DNA follows: TGTGCCATCAGTGAGTCGGGGGTAAGGGCCTACGAGCAGTACGTC.

The rearrangement uses TRBV7-3 and TRBJ1-6; D is possibly TRBD1 (6 bases). CDR3 size: 14 residues. With 1 base removed from V and 10 bases from J, the gap between germline ends came to 11 bases. Germline CDR1 SGHTA, CDR2 FQGTGA. The CDR3 region is CASSLNPGASPLHF. The CDR3 DNA is TGTGCCAGCAGCTTAAACCCGGGGGCGTCACCCCTCCACTTT.

This clone was picked up one time. DNA for the CDR3: TGTGCCAGCAGCCACGCGATATCTGGGGCCAACGTCCTGACTTTC. This gives the protein CASSHAISGANVLTF. The chain combines TRBV6-6 with TRBJ2-6; D is unresolved. V was pared by 6 bases and J by 1 base, with 10 bases between. The CDR3 covers 15 residues. Germline lookup yields CDR1 MNHNY and CDR2 SVGAGI (reference sequence).

The V call is TRBV6-5, the J call TRBJ1-4; 11 bases line up with TRBD1. V shed 6 bases and J 8 bases; nucleotides not matched to a gene: 2. Per the germline V gene, CDR1 is MNHEY and CDR2 is SVGAGI. This CDR3 contains 13 residues. In DNA form, the CDR3 reads TGTGCCAGCAGCCGGGACAGGGGGGAAAAACTGTTTTTT. Its translation is CASSRDRGEKLFF.

CDR3 residues: CASSPEGGSPLHF. The CDR3 DNA follows: TGTGCCAGCAGCCCAGAGGGGGGTTCACCCCTCCACTTT. The V call is TRBV11-3, the J call TRBJ1-6, with TRBD1 as a possible D gene (6 bases). Trimming stripped 5 bases from V and 9 bases from J, with 11 bases between. Germline assignment: CDR1 SGHNT and CDR2 YENEEA. This CDR3 has 13 amino acids. Filled out from reference TRBV11-3 and TRBJ1-6, the complete variable domain reads EAGVVQSPRYKIIEKKQPVAFWCNPISGHNTLYWYLQNLGQGPELLIRYENEEAVDDSQLPKDRFSAERLKGVDSTLKIQPAELGDSAVYLCASSPEGGSPLHFGNGTRLTVT.